These 5 T cell receptor beta chains were all obtained from the same sample, sequenced in a study of response to subunit inactivated influenza vaccine. Using its own MiXCR run on the RT-PCR reads, TCRdb lists one record per CDR3 protein. The sample lists about 520,000 distinct CDR3 sequences, approximately 7.7% occurring once. Sequenced material: PBMCs from blood, taken around 25 months after vaccination. The receptor set was obtained from a man between 50 and 75 years old who received an inactivated influenza vaccine.

The chain uses TRBV5-5 and TRBJ1-6, with 10 bases fitting TRBD1. This CDR3 contains 18 residues. J was trimmed by 10 bases and V by 0 bases; bases with no gene match: 13. CDR1 and CDR2 (germline): SGHKS, YYEKEE (reference sequence). Here the CDR3 reads CASSLGAGQGISRSPLHF. CDR3 nucleotides: TGTGCCAGCAGCTTGGGAGCGGGACAGGGGATTTCTCGGTCACCCCTCCACTTT.

This clonotype was picked up many times. The V call is TRBV6-2 or TRBV6-3, the J call TRBJ2-1; 9 bases fit TRBD1. Trimming cost V 2 bases and J 0 bases; bases outside gene matches: 11. The CDR3 covers 19 residues. CDR1 is MNHEY and CDR2 is SVGEGT in the germline V gene. The CDR3 region is CASSYNRDREVLSYNEQFF. CDR3 nucleotides: TGTGCCAGCAGTTACAACCGGGACAGGGAAGTTCTCTCCTACAATGAGCAGTTCTTC.

This clonotype was seen only a few times. The rearrangement links TRBV29-1 to TRBJ2-5; D remains unclear. Trimming removed 0 bases at V and 8 bases at J, with 4 bases between. CDR1 is SQVTM and CDR2 is ANQGSEA in the germline V gene. The CDR3 spans 10 residues. The chain's CDR3 is CSVEEDTQYF. The CDR3 region has the DNA TGCAGCGTTGAAGAGGACACCCAGTACTTC.

The chain combines TRBV29-1 with TRBJ2-1; D not resolved. Trimming left V 6 bases short and J 10 bases short, with 16 bases between. This CDR3 comprises 12 residues. The germline V gene encodes CDR1 SQVTM and CDR2 ANQGSEA. CDR3 in DNA: TGCAGCGTCGGTACTACCTCCGGGGAGCAGTTCTTC. The encoded protein is CSVGTTSGEQFF.

This chain uses TRBV7-2 with TRBJ1-5; 9 bases match TRBD1. This CDR3 comprises 17 residues. Per germline, CDR1 SGHTA and CDR2 FQGNSA. Unmatched junction bases numbered 10, after V lost 5 bases and J lost 2 bases. This CDR3 is CASSLRDRVRGNQPQHF. The CDR3 DNA sequence: TGTGCCAGCAGCCTCCGGGACAGGGTTCGGGGCAATCAGCCCCAGCATTTT.